This T cell receptor beta chain originates from a study of blood T cell repertoires in COVID-19. The CDR3 length is 15 residues. Trimming removed 7 bases from V and 1 base from J; junction bases left unmatched: 7. Germline V CDR1 and CDR2: SGHTA, FQGNSA. Assay used: immunoSEQ multiplex PCR; TCRdb lists only in-frame clones, some missing. The table lists 150,000 or so clones, about 81% of them singletons. Input material: peripheral blood. The chain is built from TRBV7-2 and TRBJ2-7, with 10 bases fitting TRBD1. The receptor comes from a human donor in a cohort sampled during active COVID-19. This chain's CDR3 is CASNIPGQGSYEQYF. The CDR3 bases are TGTGCCAGCAACATCCCGGGACAGGGGTCCTACGAGCAGTACTTC.